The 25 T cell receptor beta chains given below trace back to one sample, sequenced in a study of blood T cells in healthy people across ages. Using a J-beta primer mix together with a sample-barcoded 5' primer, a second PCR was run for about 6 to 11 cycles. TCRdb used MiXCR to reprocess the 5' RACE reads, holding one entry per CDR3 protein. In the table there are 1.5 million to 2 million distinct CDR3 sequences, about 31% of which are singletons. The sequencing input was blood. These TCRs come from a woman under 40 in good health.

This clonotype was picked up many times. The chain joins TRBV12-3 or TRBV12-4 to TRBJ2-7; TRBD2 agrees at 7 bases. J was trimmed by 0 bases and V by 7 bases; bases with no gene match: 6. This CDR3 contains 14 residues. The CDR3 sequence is CASTPRDYSYEQYF. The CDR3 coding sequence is TGTGCCAGCACCCCACGGGACTACTCCTACGAGCAGTACTTC.

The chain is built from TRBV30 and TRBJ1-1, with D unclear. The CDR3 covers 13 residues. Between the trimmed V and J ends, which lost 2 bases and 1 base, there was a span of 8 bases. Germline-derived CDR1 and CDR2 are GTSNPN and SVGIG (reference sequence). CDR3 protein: CAWSNWGNTEAFF. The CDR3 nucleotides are TGTGCCTGGAGTAATTGGGGGAACACTGAAGCTTTCTTT.

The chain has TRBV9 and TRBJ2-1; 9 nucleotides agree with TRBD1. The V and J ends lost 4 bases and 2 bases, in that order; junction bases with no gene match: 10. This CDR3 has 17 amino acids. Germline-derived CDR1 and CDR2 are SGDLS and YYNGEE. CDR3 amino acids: CASSPPSGTGPYNEQFF. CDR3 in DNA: TGTGCCAGCAGCCCCCCTTCCGGGACAGGGCCCTACAATGAGCAGTTCTTC.

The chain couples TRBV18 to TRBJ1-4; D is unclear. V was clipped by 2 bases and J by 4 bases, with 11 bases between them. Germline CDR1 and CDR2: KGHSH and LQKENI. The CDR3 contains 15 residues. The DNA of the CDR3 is TGTGCCAGCTCACCAGGGTACGGGGATAATGAAAAACTGTTTTTT. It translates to CASSPGYGDNEKLFF.

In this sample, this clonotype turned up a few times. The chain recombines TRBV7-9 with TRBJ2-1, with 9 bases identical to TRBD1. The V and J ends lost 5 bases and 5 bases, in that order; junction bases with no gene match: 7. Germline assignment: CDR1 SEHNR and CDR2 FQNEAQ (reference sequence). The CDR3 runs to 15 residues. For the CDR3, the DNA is TGTGCCAGCAGCGTAGGGACAGGGACAAACAATGAGCAGTTCTTC. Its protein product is CASSVGTGTNNEQFF.

The CDR3, as DNA: TGTGCCAGCAGGGAGACAGGGGCGACTGAAGCTTTCTTT. Translating it yields CASRETGATEAFF. The V gene is TRBV12-3 or TRBV12-4, the J gene TRBJ1-1, with TRBD1 matching over 8 bases. The CDR3 runs 13 residues. V gave up 6 bases and J gave up 5 bases; unmatched junction bases: 5.

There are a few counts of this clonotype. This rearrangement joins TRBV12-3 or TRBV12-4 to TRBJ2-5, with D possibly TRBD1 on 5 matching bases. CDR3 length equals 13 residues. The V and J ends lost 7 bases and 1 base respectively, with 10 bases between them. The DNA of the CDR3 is TGTGCCAGCACCAAGGACACCCAAGAGACCCAGTACTTC. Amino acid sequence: CASTKDTQETQYF.

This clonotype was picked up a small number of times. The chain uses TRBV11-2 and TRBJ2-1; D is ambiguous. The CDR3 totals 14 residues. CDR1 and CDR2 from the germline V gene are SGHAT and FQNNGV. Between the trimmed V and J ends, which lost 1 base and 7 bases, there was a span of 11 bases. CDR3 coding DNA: TGTGCCAGCAGCTTAGCCCGGACCTGGAATGAGCAGTTCTTC. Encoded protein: CASSLARTWNEQFF.

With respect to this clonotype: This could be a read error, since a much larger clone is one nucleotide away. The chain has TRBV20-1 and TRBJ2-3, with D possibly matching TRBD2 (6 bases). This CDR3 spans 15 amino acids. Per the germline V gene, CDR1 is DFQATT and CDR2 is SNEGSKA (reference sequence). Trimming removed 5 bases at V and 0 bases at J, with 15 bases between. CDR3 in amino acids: CSAGGSSVSTDTQYF. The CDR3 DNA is TGCAGTGCTGGAGGCTCTAGCGTTAGCACAGATACGCAGTATTTT.

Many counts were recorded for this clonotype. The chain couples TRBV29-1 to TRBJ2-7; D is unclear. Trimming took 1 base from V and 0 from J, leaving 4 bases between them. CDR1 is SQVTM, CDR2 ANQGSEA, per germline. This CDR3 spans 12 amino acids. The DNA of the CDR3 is TGCAGCGTTGAAGGGAGCTCCTACGAGCAGTACTTC. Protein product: CSVEGSSYEQYF.

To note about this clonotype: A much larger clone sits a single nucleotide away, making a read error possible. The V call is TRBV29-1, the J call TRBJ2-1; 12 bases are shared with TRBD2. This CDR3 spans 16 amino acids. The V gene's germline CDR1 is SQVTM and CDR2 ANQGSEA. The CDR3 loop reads CSVELGLAGNNNERFF. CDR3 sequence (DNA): TGCAGCGTTGAGTTAGGACTAGCGGGAAATAACAATGAGCGGTTCTTC.

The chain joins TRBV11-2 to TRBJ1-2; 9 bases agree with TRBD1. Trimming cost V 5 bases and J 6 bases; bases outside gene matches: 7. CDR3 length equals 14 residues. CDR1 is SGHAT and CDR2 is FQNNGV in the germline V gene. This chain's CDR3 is CASSRQGGVDGYTF. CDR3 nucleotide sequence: TGTGCCAGCAGCCGACAGGGGGGCGTGGATGGCTACACCTTC.

DNA for the CDR3: TGTGCCAGCACAACGGGGGCTGAAGCTTTCTTT. It yields the protein CASTTGAEAFF. The chain carries TRBV27 and TRBJ1-1; tentatively, D is TRBD1 (5 bases). V shed 7 bases and J shed 6 bases, with 9 bases lying between them. Germline assignment: CDR1 MNHEY and CDR2 SMNVEV (reference sequence). This CDR3 spans 11 amino acids.

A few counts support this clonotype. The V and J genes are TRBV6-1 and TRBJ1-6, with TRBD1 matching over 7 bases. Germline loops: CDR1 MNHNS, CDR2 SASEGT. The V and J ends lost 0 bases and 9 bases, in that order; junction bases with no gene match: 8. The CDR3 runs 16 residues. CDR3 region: CASSEAGTGEFSPLHF. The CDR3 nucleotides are TGTGCCAGCAGTGAAGCGGGAACAGGGGAGTTTTCACCCCTCCACTTT.

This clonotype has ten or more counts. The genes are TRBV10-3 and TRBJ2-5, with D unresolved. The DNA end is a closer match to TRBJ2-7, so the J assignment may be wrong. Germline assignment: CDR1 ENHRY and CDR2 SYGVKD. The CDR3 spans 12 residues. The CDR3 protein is CAISEKGPEQYF. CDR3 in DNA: TGTGCCATCAGTGAAAAGGGCCCCGAGCAGTACTTC.

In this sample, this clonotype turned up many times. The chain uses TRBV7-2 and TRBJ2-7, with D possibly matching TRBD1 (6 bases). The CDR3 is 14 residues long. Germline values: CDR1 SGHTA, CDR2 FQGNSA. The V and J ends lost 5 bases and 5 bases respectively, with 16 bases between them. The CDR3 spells CASSQLGGSHEQYF. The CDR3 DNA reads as TGTGCCAGCAGCCAGTTAGGGGGTTCCCACGAGCAGTACTTC.

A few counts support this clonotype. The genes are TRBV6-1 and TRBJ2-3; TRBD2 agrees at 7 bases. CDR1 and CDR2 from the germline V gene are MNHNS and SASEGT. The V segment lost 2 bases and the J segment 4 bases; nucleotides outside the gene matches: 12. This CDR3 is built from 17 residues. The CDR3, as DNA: TGTGCCAGCAGTGAAAGAGATTTGCGGGAGTGGGCAGATACGCAGTATTTT. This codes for CASSERDLREWADTQYF.

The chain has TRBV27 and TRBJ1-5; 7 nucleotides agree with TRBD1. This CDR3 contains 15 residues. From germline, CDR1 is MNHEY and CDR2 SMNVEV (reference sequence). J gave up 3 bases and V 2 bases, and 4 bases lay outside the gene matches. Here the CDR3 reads CASSLRTGHNQPQHF. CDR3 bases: TGTGCCAGCAGTTTACGGACAGGCCACAATCAGCCCCAGCATTTT.

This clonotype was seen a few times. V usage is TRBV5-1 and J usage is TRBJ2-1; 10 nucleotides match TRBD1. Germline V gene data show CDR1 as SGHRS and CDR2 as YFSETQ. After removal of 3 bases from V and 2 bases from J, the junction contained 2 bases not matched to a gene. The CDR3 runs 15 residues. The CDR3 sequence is CASSWGTGAYNEQFF. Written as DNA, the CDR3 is TGCGCCAGCAGCTGGGGGACAGGGGCCTACAATGAGCAGTTCTTC. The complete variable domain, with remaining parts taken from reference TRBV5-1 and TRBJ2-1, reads KAGVTQTPRYLIKTRGQQVTLSCSPISGHRSVSWYQQTPGQGLQFLFEYFSETQRNKGNFPGRFSGRQFSNSRSEMNVSTLELGDSALYLCASSWGTGAYNEQFFGPGTRLTVL.

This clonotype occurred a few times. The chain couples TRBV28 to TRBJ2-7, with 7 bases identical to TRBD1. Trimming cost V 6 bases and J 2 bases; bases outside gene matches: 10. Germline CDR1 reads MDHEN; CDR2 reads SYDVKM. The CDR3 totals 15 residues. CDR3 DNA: TGTGCCAGCAGACCCTCCGGGACAGACACCTACGAGCAGTACTTC. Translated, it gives CASRPSGTDTYEQYF.

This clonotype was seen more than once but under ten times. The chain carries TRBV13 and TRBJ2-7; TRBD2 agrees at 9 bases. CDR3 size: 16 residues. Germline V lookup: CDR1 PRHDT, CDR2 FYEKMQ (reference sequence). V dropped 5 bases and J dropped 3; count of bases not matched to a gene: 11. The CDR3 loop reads CASSPRGVAGVYEQYF. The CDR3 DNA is TGTGCCAGCAGCCCCAGGGGGGTAGCGGGGGTCTACGAGCAGTACTTC.

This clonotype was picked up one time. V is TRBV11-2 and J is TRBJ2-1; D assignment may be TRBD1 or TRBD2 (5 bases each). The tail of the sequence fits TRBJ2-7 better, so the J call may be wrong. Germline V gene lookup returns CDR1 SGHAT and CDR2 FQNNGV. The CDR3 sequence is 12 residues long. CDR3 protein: CASSSHWGEQYF. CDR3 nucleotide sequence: TGTGCCAGCAGCTCCCATTGGGGGGAGCAGTACTTC.

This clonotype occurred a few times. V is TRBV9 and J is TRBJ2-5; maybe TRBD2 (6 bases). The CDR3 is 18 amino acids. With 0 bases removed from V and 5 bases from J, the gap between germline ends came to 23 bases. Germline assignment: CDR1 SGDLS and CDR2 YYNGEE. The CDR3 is CASSVGGLGGADSETQYF. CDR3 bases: TGTGCCAGCAGCGTAGGGGGGTTAGGAGGGGCGGATTCGGAGACCCAGTACTTC. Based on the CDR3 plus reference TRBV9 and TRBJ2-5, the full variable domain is DSGVTQTPKHLITATGQRVTLRCSPRSGDLSVYWYQQSLDQGLQFLIQYYNGEERAKGNILERFSAQQFPDLHSELNLSSLELGDSALYFCASSVGGLGGADSETQYFGPGTRLLVL.

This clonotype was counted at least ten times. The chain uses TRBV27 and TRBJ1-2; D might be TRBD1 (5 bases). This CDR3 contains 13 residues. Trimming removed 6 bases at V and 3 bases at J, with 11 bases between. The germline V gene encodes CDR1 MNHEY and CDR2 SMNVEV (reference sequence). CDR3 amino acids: CASRAGGYYGYTF. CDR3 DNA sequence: TGTGCCAGCAGGGCGGGGGGATACTATGGCTACACCTTC.

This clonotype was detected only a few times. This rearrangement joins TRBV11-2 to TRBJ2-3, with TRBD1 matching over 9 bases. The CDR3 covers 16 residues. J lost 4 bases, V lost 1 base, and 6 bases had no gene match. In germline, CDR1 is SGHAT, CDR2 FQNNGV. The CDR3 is CASSLALGQGSDTQYF. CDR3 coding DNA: TGTGCCAGCAGCTTAGCATTGGGACAGGGCTCAGATACGCAGTATTTT.